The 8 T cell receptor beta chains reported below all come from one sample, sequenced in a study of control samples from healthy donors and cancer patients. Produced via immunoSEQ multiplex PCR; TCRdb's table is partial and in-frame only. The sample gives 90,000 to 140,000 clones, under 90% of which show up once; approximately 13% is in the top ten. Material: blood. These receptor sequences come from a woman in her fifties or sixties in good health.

The CDR3 region has the DNA TGTGCCAGCAGCACGAAGTCGGCGGGGGGCTCCTACAATGAGCAGTTCTTC. Its translation: CASSTKSAGGSYNEQFF. V usage is TRBV5-4 and J usage is TRBJ2-1; 8 positions agree with TRBD2. V lost 4 bases, J lost 0 bases, and 9 bases stayed unmatched. Germline CDR1 SGHNT, CDR2 YYREEE (reference sequence). CDR3 size: 17 residues.

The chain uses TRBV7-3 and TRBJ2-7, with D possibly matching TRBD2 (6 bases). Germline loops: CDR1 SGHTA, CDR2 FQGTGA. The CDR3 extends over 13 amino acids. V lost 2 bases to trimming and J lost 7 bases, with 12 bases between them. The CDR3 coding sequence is TGTGCCAGCAGCTTACAAGCCCGGGGGGAGCAGTACTTC. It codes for CASSLQARGEQYF.

DNA for the CDR3: TGTGCCAGCAGTGAAGGTTTTGCGGGTAGCTCCTACGAGCAGTACTTC. Protein sequence: CASSEGFAGSSYEQYF. The V and J genes are TRBV6-1 and TRBJ2-7, with D perhaps TRBD2 (5 bases). The CDR3 has 16 amino acids. Per the germline V gene, CDR1 is MNHNS and CDR2 is SASEGT. The germline V and J ends were trimmed by 1 base and 0 bases, with 13 bases remaining between them.

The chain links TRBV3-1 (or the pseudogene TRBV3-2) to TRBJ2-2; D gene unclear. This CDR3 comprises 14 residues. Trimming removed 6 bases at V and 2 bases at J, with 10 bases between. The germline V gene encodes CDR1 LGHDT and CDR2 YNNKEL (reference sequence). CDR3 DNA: TGTGCCAGCAGAGTGGTGCTAAACACCGGGGAGCTGTTTTTT. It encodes CASRVVLNTGELFF.

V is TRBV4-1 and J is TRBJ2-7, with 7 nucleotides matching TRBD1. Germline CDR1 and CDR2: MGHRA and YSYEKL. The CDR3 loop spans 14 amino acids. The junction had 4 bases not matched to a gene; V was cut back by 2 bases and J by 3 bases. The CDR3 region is CASSQKGGYYEQYF. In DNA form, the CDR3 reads TGCGCCAGCAGCCAAAAAGGGGGCTACTACGAGCAGTACTTC.

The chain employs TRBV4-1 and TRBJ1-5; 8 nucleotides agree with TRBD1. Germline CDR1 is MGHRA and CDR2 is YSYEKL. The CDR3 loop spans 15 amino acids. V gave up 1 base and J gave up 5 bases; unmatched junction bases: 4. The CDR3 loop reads CASSQAGTGYQPQHF. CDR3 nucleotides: TGCGCCAGCAGCCAAGCCGGGACAGGTTATCAGCCCCAGCATTTT.

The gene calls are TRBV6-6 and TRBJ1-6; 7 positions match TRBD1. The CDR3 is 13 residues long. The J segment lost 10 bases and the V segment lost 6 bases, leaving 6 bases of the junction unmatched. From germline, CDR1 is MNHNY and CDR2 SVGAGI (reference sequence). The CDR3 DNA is TGTGCCAGCAGAGACAGGGAGGGCTCACCCCTCCACTTT. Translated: CASRDREGSPLHF.

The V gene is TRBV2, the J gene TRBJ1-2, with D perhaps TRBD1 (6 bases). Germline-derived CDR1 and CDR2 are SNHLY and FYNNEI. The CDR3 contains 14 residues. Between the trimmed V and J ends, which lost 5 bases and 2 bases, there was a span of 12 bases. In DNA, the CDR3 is TGTGCCAGCAGTCGGGGGGCGACGAACTATGGCTACACCTTC. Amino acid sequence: CASSRGATNYGYTF.